The 7 T cell receptor beta chains below were found in one sample sequenced in a study of T cell changes during pregnancy in multiple sclerosis (dated by TCRdb to between 2018 and 2021). Library preparation was by the immunoSEQ multiplex PCR assay. Entries here come from immuneACCESS through TCRdb and include only in-frame sequences with V and J called. Some clones fail to appear in such tables; in the studies checked, an unresolved V gene covers under half of the shortfall, and the cause of the remainder is unknown. The sample table shows some 41,000 clones, and 85% to 95% are seen once. The top ten constitute around 8.1% of the sample. Sequenced material: CD8+ T cells from peripheral blood mononuclear cells, taken in the third trimester of pregnancy. The receptors originated from a female donor with multiple sclerosis, enrolled in a pregnancy study.

The chain employs TRBV28 and TRBJ1-1; no reliable D call. Trimming removed 8 bases at V and 1 base at J, with 8 bases between. The CDR3 runs 12 residues. Per germline, CDR1 MDHEN and CDR2 SYDVKM. In DNA form, the CDR3 reads TGTGCCAGCCTAAGCACGAACACTGAAGCTTTCTTT. This codes for CASLSTNTEAFF.

This clone has only a few counts. The rearrangement uses TRBV4-2 and TRBJ2-1, with TRBD1 matching 7 bases. CDR1 and CDR2 (germline): LGHNA, YNFKEQ. Trimming took 0 bases from V and 7 from J; bases not matched to a gene: 12. CDR3 length: 17 amino acids. The CDR3 here is CASSQESLSGGINEQFF. Written as DNA, the CDR3 is TGTGCCAGCAGCCAAGAATCGCTCTCAGGGGGTATTAATGAGCAGTTCTTC.

This clone has only one observation. The chain has TRBV9 and TRBJ2-5; TRBD1 matches at 9 bases. Trimming at V came to 10 bases and at J to 4 bases, leaving 11 bases not matched to a gene. CDR3 size: 14 residues. CDR1 is SGDLS, CDR2 YYNGEE, per germline. The DNA of the CDR3 is TGTGCCTCAGGCGACGGGACAGGGATAGAGACCCAGTACTTC. Protein product: CASGDGTGIETQYF.

Here the CDR3 reads CASSSTHGVPDTQYF. DNA for the CDR3: TGTGCCAGCAGCTCGACCCACGGGGTCCCAGATACGCAGTATTTT. The chain has TRBV7-2 and TRBJ2-3; maybe TRBD2 (5 bases). CDR3 length: 15 residues. Trimming took 4 bases from V and 4 from J, leaving 15 bases between them. Germline CDR1 reads SGHTA; CDR2 reads FQGNSA.

This clone was seen a single time. This chain links TRBV19 with TRBJ1-5, with a tentative D call TRBD1 (6 bases). The CDR3 contains 17 residues. Trimming pared 4 bases from V and 0 bases from J, leaving 16 bases between. Germline V gene data show CDR1 as LNHDA and CDR2 as SQIVND (reference sequence). The CDR3 bases are TGTGCCAGTAGTACCGGGGGGCGAGGATATAGCAATCAGCCCCAGCATTTT. Protein: CASSTGGRGYSNQPQHF.

This clone was detected once. The V call is TRBV4-3, the J call TRBJ2-7; 12 bases map to TRBD2. After removal of 4 bases from V and 3 bases from J, the junction contained 7 bases not matched to a gene. The CDR3 has 16 amino acids. The germline gives CDR1 LGHNA, CDR2 YSLEER. CDR3 DNA: TGCGCCAGCAGCCCTACCTCGACTAGCGGGAGCTACGAGCAGTACTTC. This codes for CASSPTSTSGSYEQYF.

The V gene is TRBV7-9, the J gene TRBJ2-3; D gene unclear. Looked up from germline, CDR1 is SEHNR and CDR2 is FQNEAQ (reference sequence). V lost 2 bases to trimming and J lost 3 bases, with 9 bases between them. The CDR3 is 14 amino acids. The CDR3: CASSLSVPTDTQYF. The CDR3 DNA reads TGTGCCAGCAGCTTAAGCGTCCCGACAGATACGCAGTATTTT.